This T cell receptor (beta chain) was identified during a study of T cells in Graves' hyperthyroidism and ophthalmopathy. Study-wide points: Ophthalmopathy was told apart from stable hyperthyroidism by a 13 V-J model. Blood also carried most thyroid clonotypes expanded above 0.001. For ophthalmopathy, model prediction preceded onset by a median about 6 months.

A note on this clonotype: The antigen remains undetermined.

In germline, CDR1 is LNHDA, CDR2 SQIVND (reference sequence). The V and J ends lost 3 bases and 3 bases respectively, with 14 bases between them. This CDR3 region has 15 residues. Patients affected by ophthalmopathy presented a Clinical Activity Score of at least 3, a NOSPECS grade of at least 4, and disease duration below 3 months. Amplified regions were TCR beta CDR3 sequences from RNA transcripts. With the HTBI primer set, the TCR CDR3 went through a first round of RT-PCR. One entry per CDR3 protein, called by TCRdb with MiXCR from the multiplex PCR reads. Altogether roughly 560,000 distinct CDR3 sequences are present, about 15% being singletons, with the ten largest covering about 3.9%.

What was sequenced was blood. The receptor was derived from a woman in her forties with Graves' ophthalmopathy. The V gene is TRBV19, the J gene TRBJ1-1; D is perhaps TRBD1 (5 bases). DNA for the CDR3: TGTGCCAGTAGTATCCTGGGAGGGGCGGACACTGAAGCTTTCTTT. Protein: CASSILGGADTEAFF.